This passage covers 17 T cell receptor beta chains from one sample sequenced in a study of T cells after yellow fever vaccination. MiXCR, run by TCRdb on the 5' RACE reads, gives a single entry per CDR3 protein. Among approximately 350,000 distinct CDR3 sequences, 11% were seen once, and the ten largest hold around 20%. The sequences come from PBMCs, collected on the day of the first yellow fever vaccination. These receptor sequences come from a man younger than 30 who received the YFV17D yellow fever vaccine.

This clonotype was observed at least ten times. The DNA of the CDR3 is TGTGCCAGCAGCCAGAGCTACCAAAGGGCTTCGGACACTGAAGCTTTCTTT. This encodes CASSQSYQRASDTEAFF. The chain combines TRBV5-4 with TRBJ1-1; no clear D gene. The CDR3 contains 17 residues. Between the trimmed V and J ends, which lost 4 bases and 3 bases, there was a span of 22 bases. The germline V gene encodes CDR1 SGHNT and CDR2 YYREEE (reference sequence). Full variable domain (rest looked up from reference TRBV5-4 and TRBJ1-1): ETGVTQSPTHLIKTRGQQVTLRCSSQSGHNTVSWYQQALGQGPQFIFQYYREEENGRGNFPPRFSGLQFPNYSSELNVNALELDDSALYLCASSQSYQRASDTEAFFGQGTRLTVV.

V usage is TRBV18 and J usage is TRBJ1-5; TRBD1 is a possible D gene (5 bases). The germline CDR1 and CDR2 sequences are KGHSH and LQKENI. CDR3 length: 15 amino acids. Trimming cost V 6 bases and J 2 bases, with 14 bases left between them. In DNA form, the CDR3 reads TGTGCCAGCTCTACCGACAGTGATCGCAATCAGCCCCAGCATTTT. Its protein product is CASSTDSDRNQPQHF.

This clonotype was seen more than once but under ten times. This chain joins TRBV5-6 and TRBJ2-1; TRBD2 matches 10 bases. J was trimmed by 5 bases and V by 6 bases; bases with no gene match: 8. The CDR3 is 15 residues long. CDR1 is SGHDT and CDR2 is YYEEEE in the germline V gene. The chain's CDR3 is CASTGGLAGDNEQFF. In DNA form, the CDR3 reads TGTGCCAGCACCGGGGGGCTAGCGGGGGACAATGAGCAGTTCTTC.

This clonotype occurred a few times. J is TRBJ2-4 and V is TRBV20-1; 11 bases line up with TRBD2. Germline CDR1 and CDR2: DFQATT and SNEGSKA (reference sequence). V was pared by 5 bases and J by 6 bases, with 24 bases of the junction left unmatched. The CDR3 has 20 amino acids. As DNA, the CDR3 is TGCAGTGCTCAGAATTTACCGGGACTAGCGGATTTCTGGGGTGGAAACATTCAGTACTTC. Protein product: CSAQNLPGLADFWGGNIQYF.

This clonotype was observed many times. The chain has TRBV7-2 and TRBJ1-1; weak D call: TRBD1 (5 bases). Deletions cut 5 bases from V and 4 bases from J, with 11 bases between. The CDR3 loop spans 13 amino acids. Germline CDR1 is SGHTA and CDR2 is FQGNSA. CDR3 sequence reads: CASSPGGVTEAFF. The CDR3, as DNA: TGTGCCAGCAGCCCGGGGGGAGTCACTGAAGCTTTCTTT.

The sample holds a few counts of this clonotype. The V gene is TRBV11-3, the J gene TRBJ2-5, with D maybe TRBD2 (7 bases). The CDR3 contains 16 residues. With 5 bases removed from V and 5 bases from J, the gap between germline ends came to 21 bases. From germline, CDR1 is SGHNT and CDR2 YENEEA. CDR3 loop: CASSPQGRGLWETQYF. The CDR3 DNA follows: TGTGCCAGCAGCCCCCAGGGGCGGGGGCTTTGGGAGACCCAGTACTTC.

This clonotype came up a few times. The rearrangement links TRBV12-3 or TRBV12-4 to TRBJ1-4, with a possible D match to TRBD1 (6 bases). This CDR3 spans 14 amino acids. V was shortened by 2 bases and J by 7 bases, with 11 bases between the two germline ends. CDR3 DNA sequence: TGTGCCAGCAGTTTACGGGGGGCAGGTGAAAAACTGTTTTTT. As protein: CASSLRGAGEKLFF.

This clonotype was recorded a few times. The J gene is TRBJ1-2, the V gene TRBV5-1; D gene ambiguous. The germline gives CDR1 SGHRS, CDR2 YFSETQ. The V gene lost 4 bases and the J gene lost 6 bases, with 10 bases spanning the gap. The CDR3 sequence is 12 residues long. DNA for the CDR3: TGCGCCAGCAGCCGCCCGGCGGATGGCTACACCTTC. Translated, it gives CASSRPADGYTF.

The chain is built from TRBV4-1 and TRBJ2-3; D is possibly TRBD2 (5 bases). V lost 4 bases to trimming and J lost 6 bases, with 8 bases between them. The CDR3 length is 12 residues. CDR1 and CDR2 (germline): MGHRA, YSYEKL. The CDR3 protein is CASSRPGDTQYF. The CDR3 DNA follows: TGCGCCAGCAGCCGGCCGGGGGATACGCAGTATTTT.

V usage is TRBV5-1 and J usage is TRBJ2-3; 7 nucleotides line up with TRBD1. V was pared by 4 bases and J by 6 bases, with 11 bases of the junction left unmatched. There are 15 residues in the CDR3. Germline CDR1 is SGHRS and CDR2 is YFSETQ. CDR3 protein: CASSAGTAPYDTQYF. CDR3 coding DNA: TGCGCCAGCAGCGCCGGGACAGCGCCTTACGATACGCAGTATTTT.

The V and J genes are TRBV6-2 or TRBV6-3 and TRBJ2-1; no clear D. Germline V gene data show CDR1 as MNHEY and CDR2 as SVGEGT. The V and J ends lost 6 bases and 0 bases respectively, with 18 bases between them. This CDR3 region has 17 residues. CDR3 residues: CASSRTSEYSSYNEQFF. CDR3 sequence (DNA): TGTGCCAGCAGCCGCACCTCCGAGTATAGCTCCTACAATGAGCAGTTCTTC.

There are a few counts of this clonotype. In nucleotides, the CDR3 is TGTGCCAGCAGCTTAACCCAAGAGGGGTATCAGCCCCAGCATTTT. This codes for CASSLTQEGYQPQHF. The chain recombines TRBV7-2 with TRBJ1-5; tentative D call: TRBD1 (5 bases). This CDR3 is built from 15 residues. Per germline, CDR1 SGHTA and CDR2 FQGNSA. V lost 2 bases and J 5 bases, leaving 13 bases between the germline ends.

The rearrangement links TRBV12-3 or TRBV12-4 to TRBJ2-1; D not resolved. The V gene lost 6 bases and the J gene lost 8 bases, with 14 bases spanning the gap. CDR3 length: 13 amino acids. The CDR3 here is CASSYGPEDEQFF. The CDR3 region has the DNA TGTGCCAGCAGCTATGGGCCAGAAGATGAGCAGTTCTTC.

The gene calls are TRBV4-3 and TRBJ1-1; the D is unclear. The CDR3 has 16 amino acids. V was clipped by 0 bases and J by 1 base, with 12 bases between them. Germline-derived CDR1 and CDR2 are LGHNA and YSLEER. CDR3 bases: TGCGCCAGCAGCCAAGACGCCTTTACGGAGAACACTGAAGCTTTCTTT. The encoded protein is CASSQDAFTENTEAFF.

This clonotype was detected a few times. The CDR3 reads CASSYYRLSNEQFF. The CDR3 DNA follows: TGTGCCAGCAGCTACTATAGGCTCTCCAATGAGCAGTTCTTC. The genes are TRBV11-2 and TRBJ2-1, with D uncertain. The V and J ends lost 4 bases and 6 bases respectively, with 13 bases between them. CDR1 is SGHAT, CDR2 FQNNGV, per germline. The CDR3 totals 14 residues.

This clonotype was detected only a few times. The CDR3: CASSLVDWRDITDTQYF. The CDR3 DNA is TGCGCCAGCAGCTTGGTAGACTGGCGGGACATAACAGATACGCAGTATTTT. The rearrangement joins TRBV5-1 to TRBJ2-3; either TRBD1 or TRBD2 may supply D (6 bases each). The CDR3 extends over 17 amino acids. Germline values: CDR1 SGHRS, CDR2 YFSETQ. V lost 0 bases and J lost 3, with 17 bases in between. Full variable domain (outside the CDR3, taken from reference TRBV5-1 and TRBJ2-3): KAGVTQTPRYLIKTRGQQVTLSCSPISGHRSVSWYQQTPGQGLQFLFEYFSETQRNKGNFPGRFSGRQFSNSRSEMNVSTLELGDSALYLCASSLVDWRDITDTQYFGPGTRLTVL.

This clonotype was recorded a few times. The chain is built from TRBV15 and TRBJ1-5, with TRBD1 as a possible D gene (5 bases). Germline V CDR1 and CDR2: LNHNV, YYDKDF (reference sequence). This CDR3 region has 16 residues. The V and J ends lost 3 bases and 0 bases respectively, with 12 bases between them. CDR3 sequence: CATSRARGDSNQPQHF. The DNA for the CDR3 is TGTGCCACCAGCAGGGCTAGAGGGGATAGCAATCAGCCCCAGCATTTT.